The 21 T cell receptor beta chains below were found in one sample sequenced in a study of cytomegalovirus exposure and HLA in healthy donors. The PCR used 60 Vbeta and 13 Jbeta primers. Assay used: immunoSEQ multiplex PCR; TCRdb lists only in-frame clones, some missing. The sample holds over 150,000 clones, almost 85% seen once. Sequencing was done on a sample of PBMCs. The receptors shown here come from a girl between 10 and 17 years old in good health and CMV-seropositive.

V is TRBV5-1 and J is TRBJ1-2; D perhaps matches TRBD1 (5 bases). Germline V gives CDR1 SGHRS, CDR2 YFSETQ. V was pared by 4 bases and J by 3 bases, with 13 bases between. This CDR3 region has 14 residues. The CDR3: CASSLLPGHYGYTF. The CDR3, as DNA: TGCGCCAGCAGCCTCCTGCCAGGGCACTATGGCTACACCTTC.

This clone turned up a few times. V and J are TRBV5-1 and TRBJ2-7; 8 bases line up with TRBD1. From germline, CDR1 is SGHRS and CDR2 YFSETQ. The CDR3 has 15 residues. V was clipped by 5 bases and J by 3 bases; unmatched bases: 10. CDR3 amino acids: CASSYQGANLYEQYF. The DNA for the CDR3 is TGCGCCAGCAGTTATCAGGGGGCTAATCTCTACGAGCAGTACTTC.

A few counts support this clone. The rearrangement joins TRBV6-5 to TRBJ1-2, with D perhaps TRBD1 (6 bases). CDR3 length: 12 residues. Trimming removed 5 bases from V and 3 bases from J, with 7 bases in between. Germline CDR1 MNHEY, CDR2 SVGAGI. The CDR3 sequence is CASSQGYYGYTF. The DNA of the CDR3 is TGTGCCAGCAGTCAGGGGTACTATGGCTACACCTTC.

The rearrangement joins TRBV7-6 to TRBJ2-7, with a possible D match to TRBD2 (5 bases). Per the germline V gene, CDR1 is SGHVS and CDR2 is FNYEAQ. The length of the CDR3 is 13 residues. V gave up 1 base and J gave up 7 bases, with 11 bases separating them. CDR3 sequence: CASSLVEGGEQYF. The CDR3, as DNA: TGTGCCAGCAGCTTAGTAGAGGGTGGGGAGCAGTACTTC. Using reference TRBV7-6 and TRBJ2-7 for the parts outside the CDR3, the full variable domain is GAGVSQSPRYKVTKRGQDVALRCDPISGHVSLYWYRQALGQGPEFLTYFNYEAQQDKSGLPNDRFSAERPEGSISTLTIQRTEQRDSAMYRCASSLVEGGEQYFGPGTRLTVT.

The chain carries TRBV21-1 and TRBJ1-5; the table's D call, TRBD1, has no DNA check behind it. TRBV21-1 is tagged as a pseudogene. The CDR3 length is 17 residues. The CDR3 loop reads CASERQGANKSSQPQHF. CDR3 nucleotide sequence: TGTGCCAGCGAGAGACAGGGGGCGAATAAATCCAGTCAGCCCCAGCATTTT.

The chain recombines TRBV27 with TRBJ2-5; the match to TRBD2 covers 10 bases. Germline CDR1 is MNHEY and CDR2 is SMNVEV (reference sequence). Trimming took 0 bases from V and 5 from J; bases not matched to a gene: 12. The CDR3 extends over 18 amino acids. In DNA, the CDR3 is TGTGCCAGCAGTTTATCGGGCAGCGGGGGGGCCATATGGGAGACCCAGTACTTC. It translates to CASSLSGSGGAIWETQYF.

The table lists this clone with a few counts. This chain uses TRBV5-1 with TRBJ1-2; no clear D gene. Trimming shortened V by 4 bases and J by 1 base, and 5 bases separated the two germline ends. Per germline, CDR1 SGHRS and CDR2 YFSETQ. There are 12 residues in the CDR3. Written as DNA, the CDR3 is TGCGCCAGCAGCCACAATAACTATGGCTACACCTTC. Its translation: CASSHNNYGYTF.

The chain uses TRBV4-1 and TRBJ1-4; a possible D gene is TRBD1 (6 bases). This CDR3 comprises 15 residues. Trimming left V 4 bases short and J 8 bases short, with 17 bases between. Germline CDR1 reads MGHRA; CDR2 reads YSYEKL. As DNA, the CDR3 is TGCGCCAGCAGCCGATCTCGGGCAGGGGCGGAAAAACTGTTTTTT. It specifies CASSRSRAGAEKLFF.

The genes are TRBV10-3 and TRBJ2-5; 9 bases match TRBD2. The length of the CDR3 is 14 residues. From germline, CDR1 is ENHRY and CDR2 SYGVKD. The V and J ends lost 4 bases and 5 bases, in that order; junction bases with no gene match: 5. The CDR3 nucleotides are TGTGCCATCAGTGCGCTAGCGGGGATGGAGACCCAGTACTTC. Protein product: CAISALAGMETQYF.

The CDR3 sequence is CASSPGSHSGNTIYF. The CDR3 DNA follows: TGTGCCAGCAGCCCAGGGTCGCACTCTGGAAACACCATATATTTT. The chain is built from TRBV9 and TRBJ1-3; TRBD1 might be the D (5 bases). Germline V gene lookup returns CDR1 SGDLS and CDR2 YYNGEE. The V and J ends lost 4 bases and 0 bases respectively, with 11 bases between them. The CDR3 covers 15 residues.

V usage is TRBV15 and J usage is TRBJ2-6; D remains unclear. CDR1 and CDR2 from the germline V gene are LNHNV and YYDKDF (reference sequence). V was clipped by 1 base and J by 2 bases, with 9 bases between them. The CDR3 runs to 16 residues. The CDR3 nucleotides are TGTGCCACCAGCAGAGGCTTGACTGCTGGGGCCAACGTCCTGACTTTC. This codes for CATSRGLTAGANVLTF.

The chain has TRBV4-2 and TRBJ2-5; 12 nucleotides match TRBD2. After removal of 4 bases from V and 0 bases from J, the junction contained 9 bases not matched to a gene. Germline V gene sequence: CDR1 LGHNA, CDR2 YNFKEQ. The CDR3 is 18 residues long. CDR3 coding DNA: TGTGCCAGCAGCCGCCTACTAGCGGGGGGCGGGTACCAAGAGACCCAGTACTTC. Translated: CASSRLLAGGGYQETQYF.

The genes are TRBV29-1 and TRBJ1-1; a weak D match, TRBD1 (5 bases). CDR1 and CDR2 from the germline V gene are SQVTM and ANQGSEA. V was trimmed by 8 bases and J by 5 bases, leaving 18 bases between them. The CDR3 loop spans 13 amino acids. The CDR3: CSSSGGVGTEAFF. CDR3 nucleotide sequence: TGCAGCTCTTCCGGAGGGGTGGGGACTGAAGCTTTCTTT.

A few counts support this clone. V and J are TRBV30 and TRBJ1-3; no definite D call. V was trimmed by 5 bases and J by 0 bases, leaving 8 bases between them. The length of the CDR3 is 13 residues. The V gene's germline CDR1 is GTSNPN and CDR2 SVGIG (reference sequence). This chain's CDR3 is CAWGESSGNTIYF. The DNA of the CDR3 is TGTGCCTGGGGGGAGAGCTCTGGAAACACCATATATTTT.

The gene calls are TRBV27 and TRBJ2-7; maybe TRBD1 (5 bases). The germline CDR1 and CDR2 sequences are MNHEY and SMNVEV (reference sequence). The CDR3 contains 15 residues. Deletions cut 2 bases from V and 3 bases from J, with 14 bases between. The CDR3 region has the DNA TGTGCCAGCAGTTTAAAGGTGCAGGGTGGCTACGAGCAGTACTTC. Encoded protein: CASSLKVQGGYEQYF.

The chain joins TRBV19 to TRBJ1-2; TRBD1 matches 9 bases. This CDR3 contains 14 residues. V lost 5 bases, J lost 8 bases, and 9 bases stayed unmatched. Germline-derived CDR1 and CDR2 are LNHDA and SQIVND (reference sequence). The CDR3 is CASSELGTGRGYTF. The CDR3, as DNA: TGTGCCAGTAGTGAACTCGGGACAGGGAGGGGCTACACCTTC. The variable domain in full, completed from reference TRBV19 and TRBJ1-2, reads DGGITQSPKYLFRKEGQNVTLSCEQNLNHDAMYWYRQDPGQGLRLIYYSQIVNDFQKGDIAEGYSVSREKKESFPLTVTSAQKNPTAFYLCASSELGTGRGYTFGSGTRLTVV.

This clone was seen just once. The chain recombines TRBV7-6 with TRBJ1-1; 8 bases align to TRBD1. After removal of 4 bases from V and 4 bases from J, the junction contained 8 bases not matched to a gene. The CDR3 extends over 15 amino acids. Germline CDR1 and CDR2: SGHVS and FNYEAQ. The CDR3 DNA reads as TGTGCCAGCAGCTCCGGACAGGGACTTGGCACTGAAGCTTTCTTT. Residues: CASSSGQGLGTEAFF.

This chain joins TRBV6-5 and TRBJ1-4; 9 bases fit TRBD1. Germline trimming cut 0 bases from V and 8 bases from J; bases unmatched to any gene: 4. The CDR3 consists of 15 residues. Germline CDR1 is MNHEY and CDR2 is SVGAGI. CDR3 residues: CASSYSNRGREKLFF. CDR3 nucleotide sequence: TGTGCCAGCAGTTACTCGAACAGGGGGCGGGAAAAACTGTTTTTT.

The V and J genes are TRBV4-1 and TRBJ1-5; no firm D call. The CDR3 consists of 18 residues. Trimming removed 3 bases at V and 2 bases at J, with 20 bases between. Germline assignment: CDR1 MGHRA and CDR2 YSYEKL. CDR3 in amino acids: CASSQADEGWFRNQPQHF. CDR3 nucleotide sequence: TGCGCCAGCAGCCAGGCCGATGAGGGTTGGTTTCGCAATCAGCCCCAGCATTTT.

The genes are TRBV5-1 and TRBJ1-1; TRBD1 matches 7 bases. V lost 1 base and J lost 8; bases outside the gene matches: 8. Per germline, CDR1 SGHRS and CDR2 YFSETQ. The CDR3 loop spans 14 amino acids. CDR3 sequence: CASSLSQGVMEAFF. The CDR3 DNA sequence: TGCGCCAGCAGCTTGAGCCAGGGGGTAATGGAAGCTTTCTTT.

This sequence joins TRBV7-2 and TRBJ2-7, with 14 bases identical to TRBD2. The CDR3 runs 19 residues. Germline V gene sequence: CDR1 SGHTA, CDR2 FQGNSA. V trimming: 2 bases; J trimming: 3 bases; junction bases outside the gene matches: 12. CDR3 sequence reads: CASSLKIAGTSGGFYEQYF. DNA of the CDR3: TGTGCCAGCAGCTTAAAGATCGCCGGGACTAGCGGGGGATTCTACGAGCAGTACTTC.